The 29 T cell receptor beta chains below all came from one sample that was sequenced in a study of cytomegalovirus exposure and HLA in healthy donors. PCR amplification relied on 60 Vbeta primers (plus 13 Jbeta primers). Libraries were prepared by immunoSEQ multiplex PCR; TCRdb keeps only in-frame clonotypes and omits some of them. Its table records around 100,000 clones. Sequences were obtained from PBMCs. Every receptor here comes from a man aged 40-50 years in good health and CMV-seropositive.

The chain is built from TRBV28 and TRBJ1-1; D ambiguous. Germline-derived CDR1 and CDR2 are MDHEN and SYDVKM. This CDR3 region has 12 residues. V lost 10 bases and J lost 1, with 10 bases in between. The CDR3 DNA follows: TGTGCCACCGGGGAGCAGAACACTGAAGCTTTCTTT. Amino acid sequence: CATGEQNTEAFF.

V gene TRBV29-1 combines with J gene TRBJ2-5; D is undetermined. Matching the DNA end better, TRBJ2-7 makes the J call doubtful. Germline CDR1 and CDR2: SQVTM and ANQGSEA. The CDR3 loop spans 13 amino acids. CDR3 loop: CSVLRLQPYEQYF. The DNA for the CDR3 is TGCAGCGTATTGAGACTCCAACCCTACGAGCAGTACTTC.

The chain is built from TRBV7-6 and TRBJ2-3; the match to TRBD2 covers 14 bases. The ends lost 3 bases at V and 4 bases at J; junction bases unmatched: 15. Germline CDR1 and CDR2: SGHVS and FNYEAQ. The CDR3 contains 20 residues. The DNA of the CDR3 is TGTGCCAGCAGCTTTGTATCGACTAGCGGGAGGGCCACGGGCTCAGATACGCAGTATTTT. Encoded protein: CASSFVSTSGRATGSDTQYF.

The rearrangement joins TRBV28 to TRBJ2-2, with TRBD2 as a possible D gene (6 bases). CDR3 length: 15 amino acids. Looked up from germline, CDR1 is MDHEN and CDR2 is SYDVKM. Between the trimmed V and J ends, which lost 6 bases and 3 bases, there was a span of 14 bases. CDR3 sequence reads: CASSSIIADTGELFF. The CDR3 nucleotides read TGTGCCAGCAGCTCAATAATAGCGGACACCGGGGAGCTGTTTTTT.

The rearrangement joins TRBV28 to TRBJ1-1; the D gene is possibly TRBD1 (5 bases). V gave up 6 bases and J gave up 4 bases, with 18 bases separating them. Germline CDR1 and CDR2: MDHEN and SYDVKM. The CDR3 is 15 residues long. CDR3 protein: CASSAPRARSTEAFF. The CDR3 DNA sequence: TGTGCCAGCAGCGCTCCCAGGGCGCGGAGCACTGAAGCTTTCTTT.

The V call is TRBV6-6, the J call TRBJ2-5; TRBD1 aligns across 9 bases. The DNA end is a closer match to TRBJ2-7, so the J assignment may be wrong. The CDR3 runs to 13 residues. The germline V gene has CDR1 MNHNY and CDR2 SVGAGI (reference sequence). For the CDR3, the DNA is TGTGCCAGCCGAGGGACAGGGATCTACGAGCAGTACTTC. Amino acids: CASRGTGIYEQYF.

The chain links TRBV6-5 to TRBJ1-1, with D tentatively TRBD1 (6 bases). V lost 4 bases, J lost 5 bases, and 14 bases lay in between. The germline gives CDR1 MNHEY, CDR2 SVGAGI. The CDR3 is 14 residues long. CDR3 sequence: CASSLGGRWTEAFF. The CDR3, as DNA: TGTGCCAGCAGTTTGGGGGGGCGATGGACTGAAGCTTTCTTT.

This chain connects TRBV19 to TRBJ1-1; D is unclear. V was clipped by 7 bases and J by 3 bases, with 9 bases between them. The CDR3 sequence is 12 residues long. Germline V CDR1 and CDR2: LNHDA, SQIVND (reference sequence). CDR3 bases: TGTGCCAGTAAGGACTGGGACACTGAAGCTTTCTTT. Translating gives CASKDWDTEAFF.

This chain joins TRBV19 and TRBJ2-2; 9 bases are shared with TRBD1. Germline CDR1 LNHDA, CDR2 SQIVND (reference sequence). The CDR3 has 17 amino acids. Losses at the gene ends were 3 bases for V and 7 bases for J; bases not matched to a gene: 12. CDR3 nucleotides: TGTGCCAGTAGTATCCGGACAGGGGAACGAATAGGCGGGGAGCTGTTTTTT. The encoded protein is CASSIRTGERIGGELFF.

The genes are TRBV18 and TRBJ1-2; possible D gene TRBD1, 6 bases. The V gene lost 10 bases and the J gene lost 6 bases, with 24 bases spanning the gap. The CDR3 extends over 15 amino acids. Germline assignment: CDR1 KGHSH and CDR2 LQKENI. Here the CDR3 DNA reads TGTGCCACCTTGACAGGAAGCCTCAAATCGGATGGCTACACCTTC. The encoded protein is CATLTGSLKSDGYTF.

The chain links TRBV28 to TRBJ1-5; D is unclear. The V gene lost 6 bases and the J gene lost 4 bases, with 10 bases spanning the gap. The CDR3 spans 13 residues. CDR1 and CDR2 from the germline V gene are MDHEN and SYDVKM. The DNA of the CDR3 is TGTGCCAGCAGCCCGGGGTTGAATCAGCCCCAGCATTTT. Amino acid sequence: CASSPGLNQPQHF.

The CDR3 sequence is CASSEVLDSIEQYF. Written as DNA, the CDR3 is TGTGCCAGCAGTGAAGTGCTAGACAGCATAGAGCAGTACTTC. The V call is TRBV6-1, the J call TRBJ2-7; D possibly corresponds to TRBD1 (5 bases). The germline V gene has CDR1 MNHNS and CDR2 SASEGT. This CDR3 is 14 amino acids long. V lost 1 base to trimming and J lost 7 bases, with 14 bases between them.

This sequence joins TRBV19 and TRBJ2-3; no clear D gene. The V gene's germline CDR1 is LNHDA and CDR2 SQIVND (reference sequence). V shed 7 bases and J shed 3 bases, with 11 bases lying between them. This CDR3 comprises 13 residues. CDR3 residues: CASNPRSTDTQYF. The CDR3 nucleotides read TGTGCCAGTAATCCCCGGTCGACAGATACGCAGTATTTT. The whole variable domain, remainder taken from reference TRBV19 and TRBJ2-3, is DGGITQSPKYLFRKEGQNVTLSCEQNLNHDAMYWYRQDPGQGLRLIYYSQIVNDFQKGDIAEGYSVSREKKESFPLTVTSAQKNPTAFYLCASNPRSTDTQYFGPGTRLTVL.

DNA of the CDR3: TGTGCCAGCAGTTTTACGAGACAAGGAAACTACGAGCAGTACTTC. The encoded protein is CASSFTRQGNYEQYF. This chain joins TRBV28 and TRBJ2-7; D call uncertain. V lost 3 bases to trimming and J lost 3 bases, with 15 bases between them. In germline, CDR1 is MDHEN, CDR2 SYDVKM. CDR3 size: 15 residues.

In nucleotides, the CDR3 is TGCAGCGCCGGTTCTAGCGGGAGGGCCGACAATGAGCAGTTCTTC. Amino acids: CSAGSSGRADNEQFF. The chain uses TRBV29-1 and TRBJ2-1, with TRBD2 matching 12 bases. Germline CDR1 and CDR2: SQVTM and ANQGSEA. This CDR3 contains 15 residues. J was trimmed by 5 bases and V by 7 bases; bases with no gene match: 9.

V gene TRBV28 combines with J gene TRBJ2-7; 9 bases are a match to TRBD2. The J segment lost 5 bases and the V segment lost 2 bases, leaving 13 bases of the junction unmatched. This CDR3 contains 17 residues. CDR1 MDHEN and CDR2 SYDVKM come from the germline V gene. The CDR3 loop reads CASSLLSGRLLGNEQYF. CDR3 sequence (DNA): TGTGCCAGCAGTTTACTAAGCGGGAGGCTCCTCGGTAACGAGCAGTACTTC.

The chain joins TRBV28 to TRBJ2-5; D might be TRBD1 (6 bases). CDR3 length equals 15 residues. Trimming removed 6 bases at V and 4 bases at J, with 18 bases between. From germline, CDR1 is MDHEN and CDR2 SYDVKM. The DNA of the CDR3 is TGTGCCAGCAGGAGTGGGGGCGCGTCTGTAGAGACCCAGTACTTC. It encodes CASRSGGASVETQYF.

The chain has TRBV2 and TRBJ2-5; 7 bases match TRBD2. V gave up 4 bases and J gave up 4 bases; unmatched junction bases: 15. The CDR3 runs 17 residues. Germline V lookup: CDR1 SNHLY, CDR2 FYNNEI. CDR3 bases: TGTGCCAGCAGTGGGACCCTTCGAGCGGGAAGAGGAGAGACCCAGTACTTC. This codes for CASSGTLRAGRGETQYF.

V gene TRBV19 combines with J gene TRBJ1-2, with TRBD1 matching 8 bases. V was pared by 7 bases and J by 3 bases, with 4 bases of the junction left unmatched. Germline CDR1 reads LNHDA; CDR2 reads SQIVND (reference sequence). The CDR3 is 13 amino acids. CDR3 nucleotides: TGTGCCAGTATAGGGGGACAGGACTATGGCTACACCTTC. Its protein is CASIGGQDYGYTF.

CDR3 DNA: TGTGCCAGCAGTTACTTGGCAGGGAAAGGCAACACCATATATTTT. This encodes CASSYLAGKGNTIYF. The V and J genes are TRBV6-5 and TRBJ1-3, with TRBD1 as a possible D gene (5 bases). The CDR3 consists of 15 residues. Germline lookup yields CDR1 MNHEY and CDR2 SVGAGI. V gave up 1 base and J gave up 7 bases, with 14 bases separating them.

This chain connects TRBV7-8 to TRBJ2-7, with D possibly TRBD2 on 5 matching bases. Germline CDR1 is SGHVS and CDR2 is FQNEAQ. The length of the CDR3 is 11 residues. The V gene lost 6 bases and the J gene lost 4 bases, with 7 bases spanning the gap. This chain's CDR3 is CASSPGYEQYF. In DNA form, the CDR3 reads TGTGCCAGCAGTCCGGGATACGAGCAGTACTTC.

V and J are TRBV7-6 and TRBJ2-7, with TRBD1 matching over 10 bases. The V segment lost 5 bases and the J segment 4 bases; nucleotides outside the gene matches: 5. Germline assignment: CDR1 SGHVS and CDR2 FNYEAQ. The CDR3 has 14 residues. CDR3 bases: TGTGCCAGCAGCACTCGGACAGGGGGGTACGAGCAGTACTTC. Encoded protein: CASSTRTGGYEQYF. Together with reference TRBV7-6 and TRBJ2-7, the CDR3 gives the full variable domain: GAGVSQSPRYKVTKRGQDVALRCDPISGHVSLYWYRQALGQGPEFLTYFNYEAQQDKSGLPNDRFSAERPEGSISTLTIQRTEQRDSAMYRCASSTRTGGYEQYFGPGTRLTVT.

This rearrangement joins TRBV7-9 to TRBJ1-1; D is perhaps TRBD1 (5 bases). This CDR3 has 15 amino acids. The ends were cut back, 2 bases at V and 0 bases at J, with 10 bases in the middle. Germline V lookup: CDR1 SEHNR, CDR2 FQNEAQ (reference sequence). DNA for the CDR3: TGTGCCAGCAGCTTAACACAGGACCTGAACACTGAAGCTTTCTTT. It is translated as CASSLTQDLNTEAFF. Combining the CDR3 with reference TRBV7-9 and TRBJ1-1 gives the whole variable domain DTGVSQNPRHKITKRGQNVTFRCDPISEHNRLYWYRQTLGQGPEFLTYFQNEAQLEKSRLLSDRFSAERPKGSFSTLEIQRTEQGDSAMYLCASSLTQDLNTEAFFGQGTRLTVV.

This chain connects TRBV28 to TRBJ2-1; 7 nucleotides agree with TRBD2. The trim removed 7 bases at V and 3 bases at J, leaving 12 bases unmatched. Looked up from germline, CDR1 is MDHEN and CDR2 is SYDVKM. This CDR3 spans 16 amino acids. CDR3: CASIDQGLQNYNEQFF. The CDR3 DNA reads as TGTGCCAGCATCGACCAGGGACTACAAAACTACAATGAGCAGTTCTTC.

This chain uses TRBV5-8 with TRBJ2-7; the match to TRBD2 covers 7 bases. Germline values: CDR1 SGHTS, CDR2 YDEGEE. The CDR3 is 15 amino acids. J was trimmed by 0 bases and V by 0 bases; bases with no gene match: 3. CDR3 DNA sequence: TGTGCCAGCAGCTTGGGGCTAGCGGACTCCTACGAGCAGTACTTC. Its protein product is CASSLGLADSYEQYF.

CDR3 in amino acids: CATSRDRGTAVYGYTF. As DNA, the CDR3 is TGTGCCACCAGCAGAGATCGTGGGACAGCGGTATATGGCTACACCTTC. The V gene is TRBV15, the J gene TRBJ1-2, with TRBD1 matching 7 bases. The CDR3 is 16 residues long. Germline V gene lookup returns CDR1 LNHNV and CDR2 YYDKDF (reference sequence). V dropped 0 bases and J dropped 5; count of bases not matched to a gene: 9.

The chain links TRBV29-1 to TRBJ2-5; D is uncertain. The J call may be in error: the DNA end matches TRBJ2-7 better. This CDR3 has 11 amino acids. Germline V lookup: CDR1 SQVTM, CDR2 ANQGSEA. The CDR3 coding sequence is TGCAGCGTTGGTGGTCCCTACGAGCAGTACTTC. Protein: CSVGGPYEQYF.

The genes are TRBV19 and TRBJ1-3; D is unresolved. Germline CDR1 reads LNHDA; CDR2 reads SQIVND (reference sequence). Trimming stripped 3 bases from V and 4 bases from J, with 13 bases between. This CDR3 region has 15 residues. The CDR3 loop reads CASSIETGFGNTIYF. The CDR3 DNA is TGTGCCAGTAGTATTGAGACGGGGTTCGGAAACACCATATATTTT.

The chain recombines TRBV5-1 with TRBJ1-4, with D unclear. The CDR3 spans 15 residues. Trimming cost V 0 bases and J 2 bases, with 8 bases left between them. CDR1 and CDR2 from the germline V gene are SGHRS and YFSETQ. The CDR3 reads CASSLGGATNEKLFF. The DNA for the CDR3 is TGCGCCAGCAGCTTGGGAGGCGCGACTAATGAAAAACTGTTTTTT.